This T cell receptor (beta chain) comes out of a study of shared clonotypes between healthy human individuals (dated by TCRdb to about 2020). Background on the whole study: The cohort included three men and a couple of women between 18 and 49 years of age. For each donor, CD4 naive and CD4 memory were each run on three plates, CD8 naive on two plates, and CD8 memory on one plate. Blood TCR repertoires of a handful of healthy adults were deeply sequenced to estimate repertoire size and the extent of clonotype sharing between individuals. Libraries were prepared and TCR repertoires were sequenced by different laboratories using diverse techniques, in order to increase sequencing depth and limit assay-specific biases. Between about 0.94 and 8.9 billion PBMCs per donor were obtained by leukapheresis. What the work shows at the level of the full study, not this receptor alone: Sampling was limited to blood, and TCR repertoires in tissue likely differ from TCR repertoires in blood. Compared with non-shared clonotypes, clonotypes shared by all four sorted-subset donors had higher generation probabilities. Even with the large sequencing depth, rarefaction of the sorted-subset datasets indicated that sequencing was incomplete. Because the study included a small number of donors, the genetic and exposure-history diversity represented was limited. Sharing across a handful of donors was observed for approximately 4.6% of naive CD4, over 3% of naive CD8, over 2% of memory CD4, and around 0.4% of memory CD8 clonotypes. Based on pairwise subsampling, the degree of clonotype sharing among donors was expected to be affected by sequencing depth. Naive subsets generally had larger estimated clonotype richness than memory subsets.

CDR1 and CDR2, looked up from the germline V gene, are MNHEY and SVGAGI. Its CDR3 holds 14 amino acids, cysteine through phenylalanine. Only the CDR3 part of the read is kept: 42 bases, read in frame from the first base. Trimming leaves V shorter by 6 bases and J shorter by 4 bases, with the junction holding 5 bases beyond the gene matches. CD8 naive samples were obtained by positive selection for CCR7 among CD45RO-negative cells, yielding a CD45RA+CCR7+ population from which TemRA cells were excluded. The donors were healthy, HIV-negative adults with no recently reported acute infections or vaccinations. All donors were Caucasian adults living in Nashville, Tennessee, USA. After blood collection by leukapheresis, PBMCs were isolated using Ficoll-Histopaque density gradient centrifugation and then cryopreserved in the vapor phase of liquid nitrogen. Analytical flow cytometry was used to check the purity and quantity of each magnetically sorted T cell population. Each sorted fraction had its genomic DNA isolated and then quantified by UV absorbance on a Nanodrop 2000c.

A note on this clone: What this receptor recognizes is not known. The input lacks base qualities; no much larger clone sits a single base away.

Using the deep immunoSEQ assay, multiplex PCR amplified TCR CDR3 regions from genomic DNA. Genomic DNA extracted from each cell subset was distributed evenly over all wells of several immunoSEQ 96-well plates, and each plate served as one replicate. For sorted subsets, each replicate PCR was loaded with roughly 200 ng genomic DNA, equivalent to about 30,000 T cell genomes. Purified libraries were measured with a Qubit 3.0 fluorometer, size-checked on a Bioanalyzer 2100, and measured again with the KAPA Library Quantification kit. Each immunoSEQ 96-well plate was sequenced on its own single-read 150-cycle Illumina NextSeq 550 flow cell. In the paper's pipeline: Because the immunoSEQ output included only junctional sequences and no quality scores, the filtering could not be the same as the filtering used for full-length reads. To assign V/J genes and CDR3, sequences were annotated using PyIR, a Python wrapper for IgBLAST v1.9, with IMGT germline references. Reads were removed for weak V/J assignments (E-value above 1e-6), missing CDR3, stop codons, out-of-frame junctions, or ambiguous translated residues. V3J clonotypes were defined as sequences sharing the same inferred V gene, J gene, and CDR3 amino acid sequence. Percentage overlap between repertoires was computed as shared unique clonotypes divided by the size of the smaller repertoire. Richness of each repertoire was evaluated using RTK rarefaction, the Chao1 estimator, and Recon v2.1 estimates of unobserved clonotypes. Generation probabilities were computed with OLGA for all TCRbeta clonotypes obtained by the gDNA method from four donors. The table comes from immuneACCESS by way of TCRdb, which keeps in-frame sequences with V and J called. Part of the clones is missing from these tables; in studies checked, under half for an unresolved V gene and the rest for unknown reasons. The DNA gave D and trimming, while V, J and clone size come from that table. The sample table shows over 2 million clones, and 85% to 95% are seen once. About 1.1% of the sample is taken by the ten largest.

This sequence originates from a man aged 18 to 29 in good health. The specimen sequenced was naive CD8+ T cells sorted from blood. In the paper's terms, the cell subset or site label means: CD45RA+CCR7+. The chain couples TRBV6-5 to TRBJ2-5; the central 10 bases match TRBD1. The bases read TGTGCCAGCAGCAAGGACAGGGGGAGAGAGACCCAGTACTTC. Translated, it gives CASSKDRGRETQYF.